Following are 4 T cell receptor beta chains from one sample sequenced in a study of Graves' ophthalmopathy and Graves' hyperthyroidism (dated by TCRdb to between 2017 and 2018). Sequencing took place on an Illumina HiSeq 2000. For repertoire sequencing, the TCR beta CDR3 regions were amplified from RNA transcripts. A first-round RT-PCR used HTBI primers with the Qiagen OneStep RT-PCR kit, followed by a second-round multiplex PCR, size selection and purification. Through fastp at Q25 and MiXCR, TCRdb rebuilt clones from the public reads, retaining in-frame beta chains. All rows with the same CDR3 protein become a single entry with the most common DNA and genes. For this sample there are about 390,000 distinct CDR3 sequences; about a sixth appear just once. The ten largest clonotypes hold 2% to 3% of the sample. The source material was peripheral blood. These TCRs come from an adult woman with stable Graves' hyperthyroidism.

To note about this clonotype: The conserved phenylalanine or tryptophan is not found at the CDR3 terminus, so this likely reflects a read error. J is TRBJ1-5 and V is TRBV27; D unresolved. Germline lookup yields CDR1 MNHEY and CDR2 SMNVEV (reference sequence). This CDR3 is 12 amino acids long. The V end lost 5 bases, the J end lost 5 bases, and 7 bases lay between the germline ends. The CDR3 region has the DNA TGTGCCAGCAGTAACATCGATCAGCCCCAGCATCTT. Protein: CASSNIDQPQHL.

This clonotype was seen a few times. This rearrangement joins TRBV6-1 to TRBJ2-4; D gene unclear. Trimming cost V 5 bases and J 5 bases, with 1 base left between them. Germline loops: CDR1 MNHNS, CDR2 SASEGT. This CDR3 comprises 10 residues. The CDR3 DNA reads TGTGCCAGCAGTCAAAACATTCAGTACTTC. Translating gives CASSQNIQYF.

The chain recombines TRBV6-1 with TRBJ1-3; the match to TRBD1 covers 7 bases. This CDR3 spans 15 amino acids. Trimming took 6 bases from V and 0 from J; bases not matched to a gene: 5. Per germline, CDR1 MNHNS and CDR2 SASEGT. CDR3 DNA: TGTGCCAGCAGATCGGACAGGAGCTCTGGAAACACCATATATTTT. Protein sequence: CASRSDRSSGNTIYF.

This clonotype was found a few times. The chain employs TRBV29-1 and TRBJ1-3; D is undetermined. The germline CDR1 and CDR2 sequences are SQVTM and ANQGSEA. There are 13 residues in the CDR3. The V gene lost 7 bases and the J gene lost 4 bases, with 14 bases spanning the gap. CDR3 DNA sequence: TGCAGCGGCGCCGAAGGAGCCGGAAACACCATATATTTT. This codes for CSGAEGAGNTIYF.